Listed here are 19 T cell receptor beta chains from one sample, sequenced in a study of somatic mutations in cytotoxic T cells in rheumatoid arthritis. Generated by immunoSEQ multiplex PCR, the TCRdb table keeps only in-frame clones and is missing some. The data hold some 18,000 clones, with over 75% observed a single time. Sequencing used CD8+ T cells sorted from blood. Receptors were obtained from an adult with rheumatoid arthritis.

The J gene is TRBJ2-1, the V gene TRBV6-5; 8 nucleotides agree with TRBD1. Per germline, CDR1 MNHEY and CDR2 SVGAGI. The V segment lost 5 bases and the J segment 0 bases; nucleotides outside the gene matches: 3. The CDR3 is 15 amino acids. CDR3 DNA: TGTGCCAGCAGTCTCGACAGGGGCTCCTACAATGAGCAGTTCTTC. It encodes CASSLDRGSYNEQFF.

This clone was counted between two and nine times. The chain recombines TRBV7-8 with TRBJ2-7; D is unresolved. The CDR3 is 11 amino acids. The ends were cut back, 4 bases at V and 6 bases at J, with 7 bases in the middle. In germline, CDR1 is SGHVS, CDR2 FQNEAQ. CDR3 sequence reads: CASSSGVEQYF. The CDR3 DNA follows: TGTGCCAGCAGCTCTGGGGTCGAGCAGTACTTC.

The chain couples TRBV9 to TRBJ1-2, with D unresolved. This CDR3 spans 13 amino acids. V was shortened by 1 base and J by 8 bases, with 12 bases between the two germline ends. Germline V gives CDR1 SGDLS, CDR2 YYNGEE. The DNA of the CDR3 is TGTGCCAGCAGCGTATCACAGAATCGCGGCTACACCTTC. Translation: CASSVSQNRGYTF.

The V call is TRBV9, the J call TRBJ2-3; TRBD1 matches at 10 bases. Germline assignment: CDR1 SGDLS and CDR2 YYNGEE. CDR3 length: 15 amino acids. V was pared by 3 bases and J by 1 base, with 2 bases of the junction left unmatched. The CDR3 protein is CASSGTGGGTDTQYF. The CDR3, as DNA: TGTGCCAGCAGCGGGACAGGGGGAGGCACAGATACGCAGTATTTT.

By proportion, this clone is medium-sized. This sample also contains other DNA sequences that code for the same CDR3. The V gene is TRBV5-6, the J gene TRBJ2-7; no definite D call. Trimming stripped 1 base from V and 7 bases from J, with 6 bases between. Germline V gene sequence: CDR1 SGHDT, CDR2 YYEEEE. This CDR3 has 11 residues. CDR3 nucleotide sequence: TGTGCCAGCAGCTTGAGTAGGGAGCAGTACTTC. Translation: CASSLSREQYF.

This clone ranks as medium-sized. V is TRBV9 and J is TRBJ1-4, with TRBD1 as a possible D gene (5 bases). The CDR3 length is 15 residues. The germline gives CDR1 SGDLS, CDR2 YYNGEE. V was pared by 0 bases and J by 8 bases, with 14 bases between. The CDR3 nucleotides read TGTGCCAGCAGCGTAGAAGTGGCAGGGCCGGAAAAACTGTTTTTT. This codes for CASSVEVAGPEKLFF.

The sample holds one count of this clone. The rearrangement joins TRBV7-9 to TRBJ2-5, with 7 bases matching TRBD2. The DNA matches TRBJ2-7 better at its end, which makes the J call doubtful. In germline, CDR1 is SEHNR, CDR2 FQNEAQ (reference sequence). CDR3 length equals 14 residues. The DNA of the CDR3 is TGTGCCAGCAGCTTTGGGGGGGAGGGCTACGAGCAGTACTTC. Amino acids: CASSFGGEGYEQYF.

V gene TRBV29-1 combines with J gene TRBJ2-1, with TRBD2 matching 14 bases. The CDR3 loop spans 14 amino acids. Germline-derived CDR1 and CDR2 are SQVTM and ANQGSEA. V lost 8 bases and J lost 4; bases outside the gene matches: 4. DNA for the CDR3: TGCAGCTTTCGGACTAGCGGGAGGTACAATGAGCAGTTCTTC. It is translated as CSFRTSGRYNEQFF.

In this sample, this clone turned up once. The CDR3 loop reads CATSKYRGGNQPQHF. The CDR3, as DNA: TGTGCCACCAGCAAGTACAGGGGAGGGAATCAGCCCCAGCATTTT. The chain links TRBV15 to TRBJ1-5, with 7 nucleotides matching TRBD1. J gave up 4 bases and V 4 bases, and 7 bases lay outside the gene matches. This CDR3 spans 15 amino acids. The germline gives CDR1 LNHNV, CDR2 YYDKDF (reference sequence). Together with reference TRBV15 and TRBJ1-5, the CDR3 gives the full variable domain: DAMVIQNPRYQVTQFGKPVTLSCSQTLNHNVMYWYQQKSSQAPKLLFHYYDKDFNNEADTPDNFQSRRPNTSFCFLDIRSPGLGDTAMYLCATSKYRGGNQPQHFGDGTRLSIL.

The chain recombines TRBV29-1 with TRBJ1-2; TRBD1 is a possible D gene (6 bases). The CDR3 sequence is 13 residues long. Between the trimmed V and J ends, which lost 3 bases and 3 bases, there was a span of 11 bases. The germline V gene has CDR1 SQVTM and CDR2 ANQGSEA. CDR3 region: CSVDSRGDYGYTF. DNA for the CDR3: TGCAGCGTTGATTCCAGGGGAGACTATGGCTACACCTTC.

V is TRBV7-8 and J is TRBJ2-5; D gene ambiguous. Germline lookup yields CDR1 SGHVS and CDR2 FQNEAQ. V lost 5 bases and J 5 bases, leaving 18 bases between the germline ends. This CDR3 comprises 15 residues. The CDR3 bases are TGTGCCAGCAGCCCGCCTGTCCGACGCGACGAGACCCAGTACTTC. It specifies CASSPPVRRDETQYF.

The V call is TRBV2, the J call TRBJ1-2; tentatively, D is TRBD1 (6 bases). Germline values: CDR1 SNHLY, CDR2 FYNNEI. V was shortened by 8 bases and J by 3 bases, with 16 bases between the two germline ends. The CDR3 spans 14 residues. The CDR3: CASASLDRYYGYTF. The CDR3 DNA follows: TGTGCCAGCGCCTCTCTGGACAGATACTATGGCTACACCTTC.

The chain joins TRBV4-1 to TRBJ2-4; D call uncertain. This CDR3 comprises 17 residues. V lost 1 base, J lost 2 bases, and 15 bases lay in between. Germline V gene lookup returns CDR1 MGHRA and CDR2 YSYEKL. In nucleotides, the CDR3 is TGCGCCAGCAGCCAAGGGCCTAACCTGGGGACCAAAAACATTCAGTACTTC. This translates into CASSQGPNLGTKNIQYF.

This clone occurred a few times. In nucleotides, the CDR3 is TGTGCCAGCAGCGAAACAGGGGTGATGGGCTACACCTTC. It encodes CASSETGVMGYTF. The V and J genes are TRBV9 and TRBJ1-2; the match to TRBD1 covers 7 bases. The CDR3 totals 13 residues. The germline gives CDR1 SGDLS, CDR2 YYNGEE. V shed 3 bases, J shed 8 bases, and the junction held 7 bases outside the gene matches.

The chain uses TRBV9 and TRBJ2-3; 11 bases line up with TRBD2. There are 16 residues in the CDR3. V dropped 5 bases and J dropped 5; count of bases not matched to a gene: 10. Germline CDR1 is SGDLS and CDR2 is YYNGEE. CDR3 DNA sequence: TGTGCCAGCAGTCCTTTAGCGGGAGGGCCAGGAGATACGCAGTATTTT. It yields the protein CASSPLAGGPGDTQYF.

The chain carries TRBV21-1 and TRBJ2-2; the table's D call of TRBD2 was not tested on the DNA. TRBV21-1 is assigned pseudogene status. The CDR3 covers 22 residues. The CDR3, as DNA: TGTGCCAGCAGCAACCTTAAGACTAGCGGGATTAATGATGGCGCGAACACCGGGGAGCTGTTTTTT. It yields the protein CASSNLKTSGINDGANTGELFF.

This clone appeared a single time. This chain links TRBV7-9 with TRBJ2-5; D is possibly TRBD1 (5 bases). V lost 5 bases and J lost 0, with 16 bases in between. The length of the CDR3 is 16 residues. CDR1 is SEHNR and CDR2 is FQNEAQ in the germline V gene (reference sequence). CDR3 nucleotides: TGTGCCAGCAGCCCCCCGCGGCAGGGATACCAAGAGACCCAGTACTTC. Translating gives CASSPPRQGYQETQYF.

The rearrangement uses TRBV4-3 and TRBJ2-3, with 9 bases matching TRBD2. The germline gives CDR1 LGHNA, CDR2 YSLEER. The ends lost 0 bases at V and 6 bases at J; junction bases unmatched: 10. The CDR3 has 17 amino acids. The CDR3 DNA sequence: TGCGCCAGCAGCCAAGAAACGTGGCGGGGGGGCCAGGATACGCAGTATTTT. Translating it yields CASSQETWRGGQDTQYF.

The CDR3 region has the DNA TGCGCCAGCAGCCAAGGCGTGACTAGCGGGAGTGCTGCAGATACGCAGTATTTT. Residues: CASSQGVTSGSAADTQYF. The chain has TRBV4-1 and TRBJ2-3; 12 positions match TRBD2. CDR1 is MGHRA, CDR2 YSYEKL, per germline. The trim removed 1 base at V and 4 bases at J, leaving 9 bases unmatched. CDR3 length: 18 amino acids.